The rows below give T cell receptor beta chains drawn from one sample of a study of blood T cell repertoires in COVID-19. The assay was immunoSEQ multiplex PCR, and TCRdb's table has in-frame clones only and misses some. The data contain 110,000 to 150,000 clones, about 86% of them singletons. Sample: peripheral blood. These receptors were collected from a woman between 40 and 50 years old with acute or convalescent COVID-19. Both conserved end residues are part of each CDR3. The order of the fields is clone size, J gene, D gene, V gene, CDR3 protein, CDR3 DNA. D genes are given only for firm matches. Rows may omit the clone size; those that give it use once, few, many or a size class.

. TRBJ2-7 . TRBV6-1 CASSEQSRVDEQYF TGTGCCAGCAGTGAACAGAGCAGGGTGGACGAGCAGTACTTC
. TRBJ1-5 TRBD1 TRBV2 CASSLQGKGQPQHF TGTGCCAGCAGTCTACAGGGGAAGGGGCAGCCCCAGCATTTT
. TRBJ2-1 . TRBV19 CASSILGSEQFF TGTGCCAGTAGTATACTCGGGTCTGAGCAGTTCTTC
once TRBJ2-4 TRBD2 TRBV3-1/TRBV3-2 CASSSSGGAILAKNIQYF TGTGCCAGCAGCTCTAGCGGGGGGGCGATCTTGGCCAAAAACATTCAGTACTTC
. TRBJ2-1 TRBD2 TRBV4-1 CASSQENQRGSYNEQFF TGCGCCAGCAGCCAAGAAAACCAGCGGGGCTCCTACAATGAGCAGTTCTTC
few TRBJ2-1 TRBD2 TRBV6-2/TRBV6-3 CASSSSGGGYNEQFF TGTGCCAGCAGTTCTAGCGGGGGTGGGTACAATGAGCAGTTCTTC
. TRBJ2-7 TRBD2 TRBV18 CASSPPGTLAESYEQYF TGTGCCAGCTCACCACCGGGGACTCTAGCGGAGTCCTACGAGCAGTACTTC
. TRBJ1-3 TRBD1 TRBV27 CASSHEGAQGNTIYF TGTGCCAGCAGTCATGAGGGGGCTCAAGGAAACACCATATATTTT
. TRBJ2-7 . TRBV9 CASSPRGVSKDEQYF TGTGCCAGCAGCCCCAGGGGAGTTAGCAAGGACGAGCAGTACTTC
. TRBJ2-5 . TRBV11-1 CASSFSGTQYF TGTGCCAGCAGCTTTTCCGGGACCCAGTACTTC
. TRBJ1-4 . TRBV11-3 CASSFQRQPNEKLFF TGTGCCAGCAGCTTTCAACGACAGCCTAATGAAAAACTGTTTTTT
. TRBJ1-1 . TRBV6-5 CASTTPGGQAFF TGTGCCAGCACCACCCCCGGAGGGCAGGCTTTCTTT
once TRBJ2-1 TRBD2 TRBV7-2 CASSLGRGGSEQFF TGTGCCAGCAGCTTAGGACGGGGCGGGAGTGAGCAGTTCTTC
few TRBJ2-7 . TRBV7-9 CASSRDIYEQYF TGTGCCAGCAGCCGGGACATCTACGAGCAGTACTTC
. TRBJ1-4 TRBD1 TRBV29-1 CSVETGEVEKLFF TGCAGCGTTGAGACAGGGGAGGTTGAAAAACTGTTTTTT
once TRBJ2-5 TRBD2 TRBV4-1 CASSQGLGTTEETQYF TGCGCCAGCAGCCAAGGGCTTGGGACTACCGAAGAGACCCAGTACTTC
. TRBJ2-5 TRBD2 TRBV20-1 CSASGLAVGPQYF TGCAGTGCTAGTGGTCTAGCGGTGGGCCCCCAGTACTTC
. TRBJ2-3 . TRBV4-3 CASSKGLGTSNRRDTQYF TGCGCCAGCAGCAAAGGCTTAGGGACTTCAAACCGGAGGGATACGCAGTATTTT
. TRBJ1-1 . TRBV3-1/TRBV3-2 CASSHLTGNTEAFF TGTGCCAGCAGCCACCTGACAGGCAACACTGAAGCTTTCTTT
. TRBJ1-1 TRBD1 TRBV19 CASSIKTRDRVTEAFF TGTGCCAGTAGTATAAAAACTCGGGACAGGGTGACTGAAGCTTTCTTT
. TRBJ1-1 . TRBV13 CASSFDSMNTEAFF TGTGCCAGCAGCTTTGACAGTATGAACACTGAAGCTTTCTTT
. TRBJ1-1 . TRBV9 CASSGGGPVTEAFF TGTGCCAGCAGCGGAGGGGGTCCGGTTACTGAAGCTTTCTTT
. TRBJ2-7 . TRBV6-2/TRBV6-3 CASSFTSEQYF TGTGCCAGCAGTTTTACTTCAGAGCAGTACTTC
. TRBJ1-2 . TRBV30 CAWTAGTSYGYTF TGTGCCTGGACCGCCGGGACATCCTATGGCTACACCTTC
. TRBJ1-2 . TRBV19 CASSITGDSRGYTF TGTGCCAGTAGTATAACCGGGGACTCACGTGGCTACACCTTC
. TRBJ1-1 TRBD1 TRBV5-1 CASSLAGTGGTEAFF TGCGCCAGCAGCTTGGCCGGGACAGGGGGCACTGAAGCTTTCTTT
. TRBJ1-5 TRBD1 TRBV11-2 CASSLDRGYQPQHF TGTGCCAGCAGCTTAGACAGGGGGTATCAGCCCCAGCATTTT
. TRBJ1-2 . TRBV18 CASSSGTPPSRYGYTF TGTGCCAGCTCCTCTGGGACTCCCCCATCACGATATGGCTACACCTTC
. TRBJ2-2 . TRBV30 CAWSVEGTLGGELFF TGTGCCTGGAGTGTTGAAGGGACATTGGGCGGGGAGCTGTTTTTT
. TRBJ2-2 . TRBV6-5 CASSYKIRGNGELFF TGTGCCAGCAGTTACAAAATCAGGGGAAACGGGGAGCTGTTTTTT
. TRBJ2-1 TRBD2 TRBV18 CASSPRTSGGHSYNEQFF TGTGCCAGCTCACCAAGGACTAGCGGGGGTCACTCCTACAATGAGCAGTTCTTC
. TRBJ2-2 . TRBV19 CASSRVDGELFF TGTGCCAGTAGTCGGGTAGACGGGGAGCTGTTTTTT
once TRBJ2-1 TRBD2 TRBV4-1 CASSPLAGGPRYNEQFF TGCGCCAGCAGCCCACTAGCGGGAGGGCCGAGGTACAATGAGCAGTTCTTC
few TRBJ1-2 . TRBV5-1 CASSLGQGDGYTF TGCGCCAGCAGCTTGGGACAAGGCGATGGCTACACCTTC
once TRBJ1-4 . TRBV5-5 CASSSRVFTNEKLFF TGTGCCAGCAGCTCCAGGGTTTTCACTAATGAAAAACTGTTTTTT
. TRBJ1-5 . TRBV5-8 CASSFGGKPQHF TGTGCCAGCAGCTTTGGGGGGAAGCCCCAGCATTTT
. TRBJ1-2 . TRBV5-4 CASSFPGGDGYTF TGTGCCAGCAGCTTCCCTGGGGGGGATGGCTACACCTTC
. TRBJ2-1 TRBD1 TRBV13 CASSIRTGGLADEQFF TGTGCCAGCAGCATCCGGACAGGGGGCCTGGCGGATGAGCAGTTCTTC
. TRBJ1-5 . TRBV10-3 CATQGQPAPNQPQHF TGTGCCACTCAGGGTCAACCCGCACCCAATCAGCCCCAGCATTTT
few TRBJ1-2 TRBD1 TRBV7-2 CASSLSRQGAGDYGYTF TGTGCCAGCAGCTTAAGCAGACAGGGGGCAGGGGACTATGGCTACACCTTC
many TRBJ2-7 TRBD2 TRBV30 CAWSVGVIAGGYEQYF TGTGCCTGGAGTGTAGGGGTAATAGCGGGAGGCTACGAGCAGTACTTC
once TRBJ2-7 TRBD1 TRBV6-8 CARKTGGPSYEQYF TGTGCCAGGAAGACAGGGGGACCCTCCTACGAGCAGTACTTC
. TRBJ1-5 . TRBV19 CASSIIGGRGSNQPQHF TGTGCCAGTAGTATAATTGGGGGGCGGGGGAGCAATCAGCCCCAGCATTTT
. TRBJ1-1 . TRBV4-1 CASSQLQYTEAFF TGCGCCAGCAGCCAATTACAGTACACTGAAGCTTTCTTT
. TRBJ1-2 . TRBV29-1 CSTGSNYGYTF TGCAGCACGGGATCAAACTATGGCTACACCTTC
. TRBJ1-2 TRBD1 TRBV30 CAWTGGLYGYTF TGTGCCTGGACAGGGGGCCTCTATGGCTACACCTTC
. TRBJ1-5 . TRBV5-5 CASSRTSGAQPQHF TGTGCCAGCAGCCGGACCTCAGGGGCTCAGCCCCAGCATTTT
. TRBJ1-5 . TRBV6-5 CSGSFTTNQPQHF TGTTCGGGTAGCTTCACAACTAATCAGCCCCAGCATTTT
. TRBJ2-7 TRBD1 TRBV18 CASSSPGQGFYEQYF TGTGCCAGCTCATCCCCGGGACAGGGTTTCTACGAGCAGTACTTC
. TRBJ2-7 TRBD2 TRBV7-2 CASSPVAGTPYEQYF TGTGCCAGCAGCCCCGTAGCGGGGACACCCTACGAGCAGTACTTC
. TRBJ1-6 . TRBV28 CASKPSRGNSPLHF TGTGCCAGCAAACCCTCTAGGGGTAATTCACCCCTCCACTTT
. TRBJ2-7 TRBD1 TRBV5-1 CASSLGGTGVYEQYF TGCGCCAGCAGCTTGGGCGGGACAGGGGTGTACGAGCAGTACTTC
. TRBJ2-4 . TRBV23-1 CASSQYPGHRTLAKNIQYF TGCGCCAGCAGTCAATACCCGGGACATCGAACTCTAGCCAAAAACATTCAGTACTTC
once TRBJ1-6 TRBD1 TRBV28 CASRPTGTGNSPLHF TGTGCCAGCCGCCCCACGGGGACAGGGAATTCACCCCTCCACTTT